This entry lists 20 T cell receptor beta chains sequenced from one sample in a study of OX40 agonist ivuxolimab in advanced cancers. Data came from immunoSEQ multiplex PCR; TCRdb stores just in-frame clones and leaves some out. The repertoire has about 96,000 clones, less than 85% of them found once; the top ten carry approximately 5.5%. This specimen was CD4+ or CD8+ T cells sorted from blood, taken in a trial of the OX40 agonist ivuxolimab. The receptors derive from an adult with an advanced solid tumor such as melanoma, head and neck, liver or kidney cancer.

This clone was observed a single time. The V and J genes are TRBV7-8 and TRBJ2-1, with 11 positions matching TRBD2. V lost 8 bases to trimming and J lost 0 bases; unmatched junction nucleotides: 9. CDR3 length equals 17 residues. CDR1 is SGHVS and CDR2 is FQNEAQ in the germline V gene. CDR3 residues: CASGPTSGGISYNEQFF. CDR3 in DNA: TGTGCCAGCGGCCCCACTAGCGGGGGAATCTCCTACAATGAGCAGTTCTTC.

The rearrangement joins TRBV6-5 to TRBJ1-4; 7 positions match TRBD1. With V trimmed by 6 bases and J by 4 bases, 8 bases remained unmatched. Per germline, CDR1 MNHEY and CDR2 SVGAGI. The CDR3 extends over 15 amino acids. DNA for the CDR3: TGTGCCAGCAGACAAGGGGGCGGACTTAATGAAAAACTGTTTTTT. As protein: CASRQGGGLNEKLFF.

The rearrangement links TRBV7-9 to TRBJ2-7; a possible D gene is TRBD2 (5 bases). Germline V CDR1 and CDR2: SEHNR, FQNEAQ (reference sequence). V was trimmed by 1 base and J by 3 bases, leaving 10 bases between them. CDR3 length equals 14 residues. The chain's CDR3 is CASSLEADFYEQYF. CDR3 DNA: TGTGCCAGCAGCTTAGAAGCGGATTTCTACGAGCAGTACTTC. The full variable domain, rest sourced from reference TRBV7-9 and TRBJ2-7, is DTGVSQNPRHKITKRGQNVTFRCDPISEHNRLYWYRQTLGQGPEFLTYFQNEAQLEKSRLLSDRFSAERPKGSFSTLEIQRTEQGDSAMYLCASSLEADFYEQYFGPGTRLTVT.

J is TRBJ2-1 and V is TRBV5-6; D gene ambiguous. The CDR3 consists of 14 residues. V was trimmed by 1 base and J by 5 bases, leaving 10 bases between them. The V gene's germline CDR1 is SGHDT and CDR2 YYEEEE. This chain's CDR3 is CASSLPNWDNEQFF. CDR3 in DNA: TGTGCCAGCAGCTTGCCCAACTGGGACAATGAGCAGTTCTTC. Full variable domain (remainder filled in from reference TRBV5-6 and TRBJ2-1): DAGVTQSPTHLIKTRGQQVTLRCSPKSGHDTVSWYQQALGQGPQFIFQYYEEEERQRGNFPDRFSGHQFPNYSSELNVNALLLGDSALYLCASSLPNWDNEQFFGPGTRLTVL.

The chain links TRBV19 to TRBJ1-1; D uncertain. The CDR3 length is 14 residues. V was clipped by 5 bases and J by 9 bases, with 19 bases between them. Germline V gene data show CDR1 as LNHDA and CDR2 as SQIVND (reference sequence). The CDR3 sequence: CASSSPRSRKKAFF. CDR3 bases: TGTGCCAGTAGTTCCCCTCGCTCACGAAAAAAAGCTTTCTTT.

This clone was seen just once. The J gene is TRBJ2-3, the V gene TRBV4-3; 14 bases are shared with TRBD2. The germline CDR1 and CDR2 sequences are LGHNA and YSLEER. The CDR3 has 16 amino acids. V lost 0 bases and J lost 6; bases outside the gene matches: 2. The DNA of the CDR3 is TGCGCCAGCAGCCAAGAGACTAGCGGGGGGGCGGATACGCAGTATTTT. Its protein product is CASSQETSGGADTQYF.

The chain is built from TRBV7-9 and TRBJ2-6; 10 bases map to TRBD1. The germline V gene encodes CDR1 SEHNR and CDR2 FQNEAQ (reference sequence). With V trimmed by 5 bases and J by 1 base, 11 bases remained unmatched. This CDR3 is built from 19 residues. The DNA of the CDR3 is TGTGCCAGCAGCCCCGGGACAGGGGAGAAATCATCTGGGGCCAACGTCCTGACTTTC. Translated: CASSPGTGEKSSGANVLTF. The entire variable domain, with the rest obtained from reference TRBV7-9 and TRBJ2-6, is as follows: DTGVSQNPRHKITKRGQNVTFRCDPISEHNRLYWYRQTLGQGPEFLTYFQNEAQLEKSRLLSDRFSAERPKGSFSTLEIQRTEQGDSAMYLCASSPGTGEKSSGANVLTFGAGSRLTVL.

The CDR3 loop is CASSYKGQGIYEQYF. The CDR3 coding sequence is TGTGCCAGCAGTTACAAGGGACAGGGGATCTACGAGCAGTACTTC. The chain joins TRBV6-5 to TRBJ2-7; 10 nucleotides match TRBD1. V trimming: 2 bases; J trimming: 3 bases; junction bases outside the gene matches: 4. The V gene's germline CDR1 is MNHEY and CDR2 SVGAGI. This CDR3 comprises 15 residues.

The V and J genes are TRBV6-5 and TRBJ1-4; perhaps TRBD1 as D (5 bases). Germline CDR1 and CDR2: MNHEY and SVGAGI. The CDR3 sequence is 13 residues long. V shed 8 bases and J shed 8 bases, with 15 bases lying between them. The CDR3 DNA is TGTGCCAGCCTCGGGGCGGTCGGGGAAAAACTGTTTTTT. Its protein is CASLGAVGEKLFF.

The chain is built from TRBV29-1 and TRBJ2-4; weak D call: TRBD2 (5 bases). The CDR3 length is 13 residues. Germline V gene sequence: CDR1 SQVTM, CDR2 ANQGSEA. Deletions cut 4 bases from V and 7 bases from J, with 14 bases between. CDR3 protein: CSVVVHSGNIQYF. The DNA for the CDR3 is TGCAGCGTTGTTGTTCATTCGGGGAACATTCAGTACTTC.

The rearrangement links TRBV7-8 to TRBJ1-5; 7 positions match TRBD1. The CDR3 runs to 13 residues. Germline V gene data show CDR1 as SGHVS and CDR2 as FQNEAQ. With V trimmed by 5 bases and J by 6 bases, 4 bases remained unmatched. The CDR3 nucleotides are TGTGCCAGCAGCCCCAGGGGGACTCAGCCCCAGCATTTT. Protein product: CASSPRGTQPQHF.

This clone was found a few times. V gene TRBV29-1 combines with J gene TRBJ1-2, with D tentatively TRBD1 (5 bases). CDR3 length: 13 residues. V was shortened by 0 bases and J by 6 bases, with 11 bases between the two germline ends. Germline loops: CDR1 SQVTM, CDR2 ANQGSEA. The CDR3, as DNA: TGCAGCGTTGAAGAGGGGGGAACCCATGGCTACACCTTC. Translated, it gives CSVEEGGTHGYTF.

This sequence joins TRBV4-1 and TRBJ1-2; D is unclear. The germline V and J ends were trimmed by 0 bases and 4 bases, with 9 bases remaining between them. There are 14 residues in the CDR3. Germline V gives CDR1 MGHRA, CDR2 YSYEKL. CDR3 coding DNA: TGCGCCAGCAGCCAAGATAGTATAGTCTATGGCTACACCTTC. As protein: CASSQDSIVYGYTF.

This rearrangement joins TRBV27 to TRBJ2-7, with D possibly TRBD2 on 5 matching bases. Trimming stripped 3 bases from V and 2 bases from J, with 8 bases between. The CDR3 length is 13 residues. Germline-derived CDR1 and CDR2 are MNHEY and SMNVEV (reference sequence). CDR3 nucleotides: TGTGCCAGCAGTTTGGACGGGACCTACGAGCAGTACTTC. Encoded protein: CASSLDGTYEQYF.

The chain combines TRBV15 with TRBJ2-7, with 9 bases that match TRBD2. The germline V gene has CDR1 LNHNV and CDR2 YYDKDF (reference sequence). The CDR3 contains 16 residues. Unmatched junction bases numbered 8, after V lost 0 bases and J lost 5 bases. For the CDR3, the DNA is TGTGCCACCAGCAGAGATCTGGCGGGAGGGAGCGACGAGCAGTACTTC. Translated, it gives CATSRDLAGGSDEQYF.

The chain links TRBV27 to TRBJ2-1; D unclear. V gave up 6 bases and J gave up 4 bases, with 7 bases separating them. Germline values: CDR1 MNHEY, CDR2 SMNVEV (reference sequence). The CDR3 runs 12 residues. CDR3 DNA sequence: TGTGCCAGCAGCCCATCATACAATGAGCAGTTCTTC. It encodes CASSPSYNEQFF.

The chain carries TRBV19 and TRBJ2-7, with D uncertain. The CDR3 spans 15 residues. Germline V CDR1 and CDR2: LNHDA, SQIVND (reference sequence). Between the trimmed V and J ends, which lost 3 bases and 3 bases, there was a span of 15 bases. CDR3 coding DNA: TGTGCCAGTAGTATGACCGGTCGGGCGATCTACGAGCAGTACTTC. As protein: CASSMTGRAIYEQYF.

The chain recombines TRBV7-9 with TRBJ1-5; 8 positions match TRBD1. Germline CDR1 and CDR2: SEHNR and FQNEAQ (reference sequence). V gave up 3 bases and J gave up 4 bases; unmatched junction bases: 5. CDR3 size: 15 residues. The DNA for the CDR3 is TGTGCCAGCAGCTTGGACGGACAGGGAAATCAGCCCCAGCATTTT. Encoded protein: CASSLDGQGNQPQHF.

This clone was found once. The rearrangement joins TRBV4-1 to TRBJ2-3, with unresolved D. The CDR3 has 15 residues. V dropped 8 bases and J dropped 4 bases, with 19 bases sitting between them. Looked up from germline, CDR1 is MGHRA and CDR2 is YSYEKL. This CDR3 reads CASARELLPPDTQYF. The CDR3 bases are TGCGCCAGCGCCCGCGAATTATTACCACCAGATACGCAGTATTTT.

CDR3 in amino acids: CASSEGSGYGYTF. CDR3 nucleotides: TGTGCCAGCAGTGAGGGGAGCGGGTATGGCTACACCTTC. The rearrangement joins TRBV2 to TRBJ1-2, with D unresolved. Germline V gene data show CDR1 as SNHLY and CDR2 as FYNNEI. V lost 3 bases and J 5 bases, leaving 10 bases between the germline ends. The CDR3 has 13 amino acids.